A selection of T cell receptor beta chains follows, all from one sample in a study of T cells after yellow fever vaccination. MiXCR, run by TCRdb on the 5' RACE reads, gives a single entry per CDR3 protein. Of fewer than 450,000 distinct CDR3 sequences in the sample, roughly 4% were seen once. The sequences come from PBMCs, collected 5 days after the yellow fever booster vaccination. All receptors come from a man between 18 and 29 years old who received the YFV17D yellow fever vaccine. Each CDR3 is given with its conserved first and last residue.

V	J	CDR3
TRBV6-5	TRBJ1-1	CASRVTWGDTEAFF
TRBV5-1	TRBJ1-1	CASSLRGHTEAFF
TRBV5-1	TRBJ2-3	CASSPRGAAYDDTQYF
TRBV6-5	TRBJ2-5	CASSSLIAGPYQETQYF
TRBV4-1	TRBJ1-6	CASSVAPAGLGSPLHF
TRBV27	TRBJ1-4	CASSSGAAAGEKLFF
TRBV7-8	TRBJ1-1	CASSSAPRGGNTEAFF
TRBV20-1	TRBJ1-2	CSARPTGALWGYTF
TRBV4-2	TRBJ1-5	CASSLYEGARGNQPQHF
TRBV24-1	TRBJ2-3	CATRDREKDTQYF
TRBV5-5	TRBJ1-6	CASSLKILPESSYNSPLHF
TRBV4-1	TRBJ2-3	CASSQELREDTQYF
TRBV5-1	TRBJ1-2	CASSPDGQWNYGYTF
TRBV2	TRBJ1-1	CASKRGGSNTEAFF
TRBV30	TRBJ1-5	CAWSVVRGADQPQHF
TRBV7-2	TRBJ1-1	CASRQGAWTEAFF
TRBV11-2	TRBJ1-4	CASSLSRGVREKLFF
TRBV4-3	TRBJ1-1	CASRRTGNTEAFF
TRBV27	TRBJ1-5	CASSLLGSNQPQHF
TRBV7-9	TRBJ1-2	CASGRGQGVLGYTF
TRBV11-2	TRBJ2-2	CASSDPIAGGNTGELFF
TRBV5-1	TRBJ1-2	CASSPGLGEDYGYTF
TRBV14	TRBJ2-3	CASSQDYGPLSTDTQYF
TRBV14	TRBJ2-2	CASSRAGSTGELFF
TRBV18	TRBJ1-4	CASSPDRSLRELFF
TRBV6-1	TRBJ1-4	CASQGYNEKLFF
TRBV12-3/TRBV12-4	TRBJ1-1	CASSLDGRGAFF
TRBV4-1	TRBJ1-1	CASSRRDGALEAFF
TRBV7-6	TRBJ2-3	CASSLFGHSTDTQYF
TRBV6-5	TRBJ2-2	CASSAGGWNTGELFF
TRBV12-3/TRBV12-4	TRBJ2-2	CASSFLPYTGELFF
TRBV4-1	TRBJ2-1	CASSQVDRTGPNEQFF
TRBV6-1	TRBJ2-3	CASSVQGVGADTQYF
TRBV4-3	TRBJ2-1	CASSQPSGDEQFF
TRBV3-1	TRBJ2-7	CASSQEVRGLQYF
TRBV5-1	TRBJ2-7	CASSMTGGRSEQYF
TRBV7-6	TRBJ2-7	CASSSWTGGGSEQYF
TRBV20-1	TRBJ2-5	CSARIGTSQETQYF
TRBV4-1	TRBJ1-2	CASSQGAGTGSYGYTF
TRBV20-1	TRBJ2-3	CSARSLARRAYSVTDTQYF
TRBV12-3/TRBV12-4	TRBJ2-2	CASSFGGANTGELFF
TRBV12-3/TRBV12-4	TRBJ1-2	CASSFRRIGYTF
TRBV7-2	TRBJ2-7	CASSDGGRGSYEQYF
TRBV29-1	TRBJ1-4	CSVENSATNEKLFF
TRBV11-2	TRBJ2-1	CASSLVLANANEQFF
TRBV25-1	TRBJ1-4	CASSSPGTGKVTEKLFF